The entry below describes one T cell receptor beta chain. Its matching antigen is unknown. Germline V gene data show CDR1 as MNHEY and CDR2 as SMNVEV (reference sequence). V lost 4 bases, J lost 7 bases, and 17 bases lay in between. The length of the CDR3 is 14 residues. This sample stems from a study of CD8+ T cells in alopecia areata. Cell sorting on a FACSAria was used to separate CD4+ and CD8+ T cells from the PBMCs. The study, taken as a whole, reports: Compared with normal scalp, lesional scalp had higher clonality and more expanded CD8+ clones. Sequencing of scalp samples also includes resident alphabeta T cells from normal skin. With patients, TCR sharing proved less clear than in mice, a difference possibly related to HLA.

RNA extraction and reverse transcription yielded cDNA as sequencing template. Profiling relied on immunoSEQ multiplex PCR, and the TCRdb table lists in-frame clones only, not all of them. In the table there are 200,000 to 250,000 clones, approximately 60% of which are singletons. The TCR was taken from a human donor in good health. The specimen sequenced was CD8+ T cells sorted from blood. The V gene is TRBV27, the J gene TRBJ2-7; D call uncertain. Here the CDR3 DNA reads TGTGCCAGCAGTTCCGGCGGCGTCCTACGAGAGCAGTACTTC. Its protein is CASSSGGVLREQYF.